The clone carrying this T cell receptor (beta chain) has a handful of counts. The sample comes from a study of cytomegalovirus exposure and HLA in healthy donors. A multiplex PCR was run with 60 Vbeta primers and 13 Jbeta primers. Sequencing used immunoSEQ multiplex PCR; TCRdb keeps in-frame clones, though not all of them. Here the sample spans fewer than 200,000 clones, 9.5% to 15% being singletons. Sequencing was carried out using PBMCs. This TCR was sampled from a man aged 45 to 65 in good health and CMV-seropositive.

The CDR3: CASTMTGLLNTEAFF. The CDR3 region has the DNA TGCGCCAGCACGATGACGGGACTATTGAACACTGAAGCTTTCTTT. This rearrangement joins TRBV5-1 to TRBJ1-1, with D possibly matching TRBD1 (5 bases). The V end was cut by 6 bases, the J end by 0 bases, with 15 bases between. CDR1 SGHRS and CDR2 YFSETQ come from the germline V gene. The CDR3 length is 15 residues. Full variable domain (remainder filled in from reference TRBV5-1 and TRBJ1-1): KAGVTQTPRYLIKTRGQQVTLSCSPISGHRSVSWYQQTPGQGLQFLFEYFSETQRNKGNFPGRFSGRQFSNSRSEMNVSTLELGDSALYLCASTMTGLLNTEAFFGQGTRLTVV.